The following is a T cell receptor beta chain sequence with its context. The CDR3 runs to 16 residues. The V and J ends lost 0 bases and 6 bases, in that order; junction bases with no gene match: 10. Germline CDR1 and CDR2: MNHEY and SVGAGI. With random hexamers, reverse transcription was performed on roughly 0.5 to 1 ug of RNA. TCRdb used MiXCR to reprocess the immunoSEQ multiplex PCR reads, holding one entry per CDR3 protein. The top ten hold less than 0.095% of the sample, which has 120,000 to 150,000 distinct CDR3 sequences, roughly 94% seen once. The entry originates in a study of CD8 T cells in Susac syndrome. Controls were healthy donors (matched for age and sex).

The clonotype comes from a human donor in good health. This sequence joins TRBV6-5 and TRBJ2-7; 8 bases map to TRBD2. The sample comprised CD4+ T cells from PBMCs. The CDR3 spells CASSYSTFGRAGEQYF. DNA of the CDR3: TGTGCCAGCAGTTACTCTACTTTCGGGAGGGCGGGCGAGCAGTACTTC.